This T cell receptor (beta chain) stems from a study of blood T cell repertoires in COVID-19. Study as a whole: Researchers got acute and convalescent COVID-19 samples from the United States, Italy and Spain. PBMCs, B-cell-depleted T cells, or T cells were the source of the cDNA or gDNA that made up the material.

V lost 6 bases to trimming and J lost 4 bases, with 16 bases between them. The CDR3 has 15 residues. Looked up from germline, CDR1 is KGHSH and CDR2 is LQKENI. Original methodology: Quantification of nucleated cells was approximated via reference gene primer amplification. Libraries were prepared by immunoSEQ multiplex PCR; TCRdb keeps only in-frame clonotypes and omits some of them. D and trimming come from the DNA, and the V and J calls and clone size come from that table. The repertoire holds roughly 36,000 clones, 85% seen once, with around 6.6% in the top ten. The receptor was isolated from a man in his sixties with active COVID-19. The chain recombines TRBV18 with TRBJ1-5, with D uncertain. Sequencing used peripheral blood. The CDR3 DNA sequence: TGTGCCAGCTCCCCCTTCGCAGATTATAATCAGCCCCAGCATTTT. This gives the protein CASSPFADYNQPQHF.